These 11 T cell receptor beta chains were sequenced from one sample in a study of T cell repertoires in aging, cancer and after chemotherapy. Amplification of TCR beta used genomic DNA extracted from peripheral blood. Multiplex touch-down PCR with TRB-A/B primers amplified rearranged V-D-J TRB sequences. One entry per CDR3 protein results from TCRdb running MiXCR on the multiplex PCR reads. The data contain 6,500 to 9,500 distinct CDR3 sequences, 25% of them singletons. Material: blood. These receptors were taken from a human donor with a blood cancer.

This clonotype rates as medium-sized (0.01 to 0.1%). The genes are TRBV27 and TRBJ2-7, with 10 bases identical to TRBD2. After removal of 2 bases from V and 4 bases from J, the junction contained 5 bases not matched to a gene. The CDR3 is made up of 15 amino acids. Germline V gives CDR1 MNHEY, CDR2 SMNVEV (reference sequence). In DNA form, the CDR3 reads TGTGCCAGCAGTTTAGCTAGCGGGAGTGCGTACGAGCAGTACTTC. Translated: CASSLASGSAYEQYF.

Remarks on this clonotype: This may be a read error, as it is one base from a much larger clone. This chain connects TRBV6-2 or TRBV6-3 to TRBJ2-7, with D perhaps matching TRBD1 (6 bases). Germline values: CDR1 MNHEY, CDR2 SVGEGT. Trimming stripped 4 bases from V and 2 bases from J, with 12 bases between. This CDR3 spans 14 amino acids. For the CDR3, the DNA is TGTGCCAGCAGTTGGACAGTGCTTCCCTACGAGCAGTACTTC. Residues: CASSWTVLPYEQYF.

In its sample, this clonotype ranks as large. The chain combines TRBV29-1 with TRBJ2-2, with D perhaps TRBD1 (6 bases). The V gene's germline CDR1 is SQVTM and CDR2 ANQGSEA. With 1 base removed from V and 1 base from J, the gap between germline ends came to 10 bases. The CDR3 is made up of 15 amino acids. The CDR3 region is CSVEGGRGNTGELFF. The CDR3 coding sequence is TGCAGCGTTGAAGGCGGCAGGGGGAACACCGGGGAGCTGTTTTTT.

The V and J genes are TRBV7-2 and TRBJ2-2, with TRBD2 matching over 9 bases. CDR3 length: 17 amino acids. J was trimmed by 7 bases and V by 1 base; bases with no gene match: 10. Germline V gives CDR1 SGHTA, CDR2 FQGNSA. The CDR3: CASSLGGSGGVGGELFF. CDR3 sequence (DNA): TGTGCCAGCAGCTTAGGGGGTAGCGGGGGTGTCGGCGGGGAGCTGTTTTTT.

By share, this clonotype ranks as medium-sized (0.01 to 0.1%). The rearrangement links TRBV5-4 to TRBJ1-6; D gene uncertain. Germline CDR1 and CDR2: SGHNT and YYREEE (reference sequence). V gave up 3 bases and J gave up 3 bases, with 10 bases separating them. This CDR3 comprises 15 residues. CDR3 nucleotides: TGTGCCAGCAGCTCAAACAGCGACTATAATTCACCCCTCCACTTT. It specifies CASSSNSDYNSPLHF.

Worth noting for this clonotype: Since a much larger clone is just one base distant, this may be a read error. The chain is built from TRBV6-4 and TRBJ1-5; 7 bases agree with TRBD1. The CDR3 has 13 residues. CDR1 is MRHNA, CDR2 SNTAGT, per germline. The CDR3 is CASSLDRNQPKHF. CDR3 in DNA: TGTGCCAGCAGTCTGGACAGGAATCAGCCCAAGCATTTT.

The chain has TRBV28 and TRBJ2-7; tentative D call: TRBD2 (6 bases). Germline CDR1 and CDR2: MDHEN and SYDVKM. V shed 8 bases and J shed 0 bases, with 32 bases lying between them. The CDR3 contains 20 residues. This chain's CDR3 is CASGTPPSGTGVTSSYEQYF. The DNA of the CDR3 is TGTGCCAGCGGAACTCCCCCTTCGGGGACTGGCGTTACGAGCTCCTACGAGCAGTACTTC.

This clonotype is deemed medium-sized. CDR3 protein: CASSSLATASTDTQYF. CDR3 DNA sequence: TGTGCCAGCAGTTCTTTAGCTACAGCTAGCACAGATACGCAGTATTTT. V usage is TRBV27 and J usage is TRBJ2-3; D gene unclear. The CDR3 spans 16 residues. The germline CDR1 and CDR2 sequences are MNHEY and SMNVEV (reference sequence). The V gene lost 4 bases and the J gene lost 0 bases, with 14 bases spanning the gap.

This clonotype is medium-sized. The DNA for the CDR3 is TGTGCCAGCAGCCCCCCCCGGGACACAACTGAAGCTTTCTTT. Residues: CASSPPRDTTEAFF. The chain employs TRBV11-1 and TRBJ1-1; TRBD1 might be the D (6 bases). Trimming removed 5 bases from V and 5 bases from J, with 15 bases in between. The V gene's germline CDR1 is SGHAT and CDR2 FQDESV (reference sequence). The CDR3 sequence is 14 residues long.

The V call is TRBV27, the J call TRBJ2-5, with 9 bases aligning to TRBD1. The CDR3 is made up of 16 amino acids. The V gene end was trimmed by 4 bases and the J gene end by 5 bases; junction bases not matched to a gene: 11. The germline V gene has CDR1 MNHEY and CDR2 SMNVEV (reference sequence). The CDR3: CASSSPGQGGRETQYF. The DNA for the CDR3 is TGTGCCAGCAGTTCACCGGGACAGGGAGGCCGGGAGACCCAGTACTTC.

By its share, this clonotype is medium-sized. This chain connects TRBV19 to TRBJ2-1, with D unresolved. Germline V gene data show CDR1 as LNHDA and CDR2 as SQIVND (reference sequence). This CDR3 has 14 residues. The V end lost 0 bases, the J end lost 4 bases, and 7 bases lay between the germline ends. This CDR3 reads CASSIEEGYNEQFF. In DNA, the CDR3 is TGTGCCAGTAGTATAGAGGAAGGTTACAATGAGCAGTTCTTC. The whole variable domain, remainder taken from reference TRBV19 and TRBJ2-1, is DGGITQSPKYLFRKEGQNVTLSCEQNLNHDAMYWYRQDPGQGLRLIYYSQIVNDFQKGDIAEGYSVSREKKESFPLTVTSAQKNPTAFYLCASSIEEGYNEQFFGPGTRLTVL.